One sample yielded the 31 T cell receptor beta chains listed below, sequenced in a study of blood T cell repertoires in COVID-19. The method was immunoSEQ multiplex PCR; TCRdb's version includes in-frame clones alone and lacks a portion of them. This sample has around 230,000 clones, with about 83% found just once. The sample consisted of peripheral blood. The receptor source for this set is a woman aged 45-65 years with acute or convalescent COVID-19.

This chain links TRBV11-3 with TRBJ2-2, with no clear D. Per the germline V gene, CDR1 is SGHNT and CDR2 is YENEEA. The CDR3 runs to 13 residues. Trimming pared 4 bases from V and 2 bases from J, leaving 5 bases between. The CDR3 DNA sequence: TGTGCCAGCAGCTCTATCAACACCGGGGAGCTGTTTTTT. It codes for CASSSINTGELFF.

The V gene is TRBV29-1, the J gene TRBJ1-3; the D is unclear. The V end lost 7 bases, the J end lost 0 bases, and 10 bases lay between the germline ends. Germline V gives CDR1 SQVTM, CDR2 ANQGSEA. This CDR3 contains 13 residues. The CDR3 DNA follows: TGCAGCGCACCCGATAGCTCTGGAAACACCATATATTTT. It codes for CSAPDSSGNTIYF.

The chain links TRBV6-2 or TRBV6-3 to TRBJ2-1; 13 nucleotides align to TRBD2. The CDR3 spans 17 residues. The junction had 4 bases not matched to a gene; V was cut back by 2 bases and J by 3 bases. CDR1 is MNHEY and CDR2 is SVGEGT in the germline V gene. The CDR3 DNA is TGTGCCAGCAGTTACCCGAGGACTAGCGGGAGCTACAATGAGCAGTTCTTC. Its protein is CASSYPRTSGSYNEQFF.

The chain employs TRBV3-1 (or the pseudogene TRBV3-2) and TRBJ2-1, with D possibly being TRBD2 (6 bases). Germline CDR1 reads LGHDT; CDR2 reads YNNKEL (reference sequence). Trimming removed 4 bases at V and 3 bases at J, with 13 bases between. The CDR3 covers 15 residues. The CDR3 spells CASSRRAGGYNEQFF. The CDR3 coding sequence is TGTGCCAGCAGCCGACGCGCCGGGGGCTACAATGAGCAGTTCTTC.

The CDR3 sequence: CASSLGVRGDTQYF. Here the CDR3 DNA reads TGTGCCAGCAGCTTAGGCGTAAGGGGAGATACGCAGTATTTT. The rearrangement links TRBV11-3 to TRBJ2-3; TRBD1 is a possible D gene (5 bases). The CDR3 length is 14 residues. The germline V gene encodes CDR1 SGHNT and CDR2 YENEEA. V shed 1 base and J shed 5 bases, with 10 bases lying between them.

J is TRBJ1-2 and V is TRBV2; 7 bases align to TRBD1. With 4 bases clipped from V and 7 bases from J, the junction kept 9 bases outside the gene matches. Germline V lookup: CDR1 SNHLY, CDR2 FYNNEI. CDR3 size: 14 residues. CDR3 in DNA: TGTGCCAGCAGTGGCTTGTACAGGGGAACTGGCTACACCTTC. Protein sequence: CASSGLYRGTGYTF.

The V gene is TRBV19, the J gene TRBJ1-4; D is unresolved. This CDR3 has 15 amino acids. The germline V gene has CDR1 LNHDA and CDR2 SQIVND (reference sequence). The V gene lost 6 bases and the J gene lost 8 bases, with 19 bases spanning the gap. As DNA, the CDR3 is TGTGCCAGTAGCCTTTGGCTTCGGTGGGAGGAAAAACTGTTTTTT. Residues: CASSLWLRWEEKLFF.

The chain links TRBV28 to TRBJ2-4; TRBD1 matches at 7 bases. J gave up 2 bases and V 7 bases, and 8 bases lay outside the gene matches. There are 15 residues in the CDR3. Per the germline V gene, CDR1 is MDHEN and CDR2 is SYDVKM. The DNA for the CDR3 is TGTGCCAGCACCGGACAGGACGGGACCAAAAACATTCAGTACTTC. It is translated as CASTGQDGTKNIQYF. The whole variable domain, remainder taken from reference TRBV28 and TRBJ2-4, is DVKVTQSSRYLVKRTGEKVFLECVQDMDHENMFWYRQDPGLGLRLIYFSYDVKMKEKGDIPEGYSVSREKKERFSLILESASTNQTSMYLCASTGQDGTKNIQYFGAGTRLSVL.

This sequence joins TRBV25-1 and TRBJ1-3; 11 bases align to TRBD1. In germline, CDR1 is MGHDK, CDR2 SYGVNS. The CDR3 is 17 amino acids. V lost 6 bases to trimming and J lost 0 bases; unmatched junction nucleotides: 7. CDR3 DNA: TGTGCCAGCAGGCGGACAGGGGGCTCCATCTCTGGAAACACCATATATTTT. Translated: CASRRTGGSISGNTIYF.

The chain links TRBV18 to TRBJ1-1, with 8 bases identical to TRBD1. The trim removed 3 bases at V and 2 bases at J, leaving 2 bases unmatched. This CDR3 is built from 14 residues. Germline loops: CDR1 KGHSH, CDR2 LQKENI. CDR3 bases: TGTGCCAGCTCACCGGGACAGGCCAACACTGAAGCTTTCTTT. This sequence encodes CASSPGQANTEAFF.

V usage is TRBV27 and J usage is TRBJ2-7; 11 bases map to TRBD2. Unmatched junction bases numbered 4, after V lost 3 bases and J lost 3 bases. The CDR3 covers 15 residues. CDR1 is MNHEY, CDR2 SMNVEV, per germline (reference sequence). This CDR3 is CASSFPGTSGYEQYF. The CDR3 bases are TGTGCCAGCAGTTTTCCTGGGACTAGCGGCTACGAGCAGTACTTC.

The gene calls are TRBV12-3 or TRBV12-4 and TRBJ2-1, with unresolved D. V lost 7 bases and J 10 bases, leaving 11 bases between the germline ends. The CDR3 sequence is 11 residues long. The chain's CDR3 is CASTSAGEQFF. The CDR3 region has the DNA TGTGCCAGCACATCAGCCGGGGAGCAGTTCTTC.

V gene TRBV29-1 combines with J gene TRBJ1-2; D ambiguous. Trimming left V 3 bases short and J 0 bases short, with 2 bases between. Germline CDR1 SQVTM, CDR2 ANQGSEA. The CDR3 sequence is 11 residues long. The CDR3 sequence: CSVDSNYGYTF. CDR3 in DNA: TGCAGCGTTGACTCTAACTATGGCTACACCTTC.

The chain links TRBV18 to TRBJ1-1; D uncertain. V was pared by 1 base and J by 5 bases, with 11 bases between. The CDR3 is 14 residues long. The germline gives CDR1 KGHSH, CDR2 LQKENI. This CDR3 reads CASSPQRVGTEAFF. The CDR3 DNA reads TGTGCCAGCTCACCACAGAGGGTGGGAACTGAAGCTTTCTTT.

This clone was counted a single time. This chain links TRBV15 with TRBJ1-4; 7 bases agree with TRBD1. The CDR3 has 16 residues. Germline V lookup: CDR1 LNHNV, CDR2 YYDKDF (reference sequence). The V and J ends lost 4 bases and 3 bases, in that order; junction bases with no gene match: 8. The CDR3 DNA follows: TGTGCCACCAGCACGAACAGGGGTAGGGCTAATGAAAAACTGTTTTTT. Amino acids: CATSTNRGRANEKLFF.

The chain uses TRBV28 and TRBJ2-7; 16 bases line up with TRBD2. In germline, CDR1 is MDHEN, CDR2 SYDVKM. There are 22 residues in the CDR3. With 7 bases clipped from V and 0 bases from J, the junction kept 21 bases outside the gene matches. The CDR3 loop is CASNSLAGTSGRGFLSSYEQYF. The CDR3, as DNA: TGTGCCAGCAACTCCTTAGCCGGGACTAGCGGGAGGGGCTTTCTAAGCTCCTACGAGCAGTACTTC.

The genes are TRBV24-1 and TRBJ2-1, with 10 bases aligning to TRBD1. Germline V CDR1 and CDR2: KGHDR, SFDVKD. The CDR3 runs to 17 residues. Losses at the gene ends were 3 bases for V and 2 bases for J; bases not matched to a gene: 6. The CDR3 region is CATSDPKTGGPYNEQFF. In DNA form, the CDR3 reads TGTGCCACCAGTGATCCGAAGACAGGGGGCCCCTACAATGAGCAGTTCTTC.

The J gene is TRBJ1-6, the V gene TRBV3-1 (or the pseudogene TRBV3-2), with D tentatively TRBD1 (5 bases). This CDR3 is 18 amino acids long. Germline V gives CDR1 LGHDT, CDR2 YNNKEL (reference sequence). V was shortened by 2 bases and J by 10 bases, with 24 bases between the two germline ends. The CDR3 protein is CASSQPDPWGGVGSPLHF. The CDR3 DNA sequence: TGTGCCAGCAGCCAACCCGACCCCTGGGGGGGGGTGGGGTCACCCCTCCACTTT.

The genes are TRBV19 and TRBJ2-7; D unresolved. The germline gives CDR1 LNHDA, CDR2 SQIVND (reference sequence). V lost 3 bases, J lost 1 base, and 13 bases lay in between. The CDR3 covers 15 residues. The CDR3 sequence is CASSINRERSYEQYF. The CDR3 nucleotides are TGTGCCAGTAGTATTAACCGAGAACGGTCCTACGAGCAGTACTTC.

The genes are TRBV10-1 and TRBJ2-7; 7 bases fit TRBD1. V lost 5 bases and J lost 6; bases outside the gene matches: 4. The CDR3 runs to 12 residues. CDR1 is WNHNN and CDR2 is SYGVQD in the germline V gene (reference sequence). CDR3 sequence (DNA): TGCGCCAGCAGTATGACAGGGTTCGAGCAGTACTTC. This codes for CASSMTGFEQYF.

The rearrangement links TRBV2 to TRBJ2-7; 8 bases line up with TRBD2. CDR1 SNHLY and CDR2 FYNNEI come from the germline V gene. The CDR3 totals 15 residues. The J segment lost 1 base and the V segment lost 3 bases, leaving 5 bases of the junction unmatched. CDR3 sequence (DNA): TGTGCCAGCAGTGACTTGCTAGCGGGTTCCTACGAGCAGTACTTC. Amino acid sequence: CASSDLLAGSYEQYF.

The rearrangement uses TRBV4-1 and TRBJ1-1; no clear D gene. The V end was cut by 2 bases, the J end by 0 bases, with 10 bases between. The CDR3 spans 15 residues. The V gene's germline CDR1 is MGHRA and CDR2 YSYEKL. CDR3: CASSQSFGMNTEAFF. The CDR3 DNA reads TGCGCCAGCAGCCAATCCTTCGGGATGAACACTGAAGCTTTCTTT.

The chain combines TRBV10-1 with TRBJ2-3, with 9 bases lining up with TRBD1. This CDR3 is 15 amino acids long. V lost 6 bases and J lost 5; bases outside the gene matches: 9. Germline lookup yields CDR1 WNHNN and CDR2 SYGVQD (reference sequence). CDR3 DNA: TGCGCCAGCAGCGACTGGGGACAGGGACAAGATACGCAGTATTTT. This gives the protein CASSDWGQGQDTQYF.

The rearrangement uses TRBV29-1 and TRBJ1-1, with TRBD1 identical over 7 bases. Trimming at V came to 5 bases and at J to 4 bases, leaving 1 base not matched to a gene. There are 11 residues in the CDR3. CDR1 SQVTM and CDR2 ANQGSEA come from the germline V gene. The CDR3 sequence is CSVNRGTEAFF. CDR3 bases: TGCAGCGTTAACAGGGGCACTGAAGCTTTCTTT.

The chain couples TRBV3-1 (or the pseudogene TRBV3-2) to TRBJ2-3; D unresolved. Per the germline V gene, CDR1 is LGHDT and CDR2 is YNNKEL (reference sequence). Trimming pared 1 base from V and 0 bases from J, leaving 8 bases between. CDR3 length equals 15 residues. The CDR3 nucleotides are TGTGCCAGCAGCCAAGGGCGACTTAGCACAGATACGCAGTATTTT. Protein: CASSQGRLSTDTQYF.

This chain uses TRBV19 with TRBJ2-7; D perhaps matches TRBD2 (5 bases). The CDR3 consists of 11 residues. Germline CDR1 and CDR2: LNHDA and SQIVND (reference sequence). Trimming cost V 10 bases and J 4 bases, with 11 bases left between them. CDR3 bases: TGTGCCACCGGACTGGTTTACGAGCAGTACTTC. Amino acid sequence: CATGLVYEQYF.

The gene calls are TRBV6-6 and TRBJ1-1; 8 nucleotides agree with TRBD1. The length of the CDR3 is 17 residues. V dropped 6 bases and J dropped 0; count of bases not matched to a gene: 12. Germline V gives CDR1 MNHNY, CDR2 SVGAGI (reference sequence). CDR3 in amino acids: CASRRRTGFFMNTEAFF. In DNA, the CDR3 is TGTGCCAGCAGGCGAAGGACAGGGTTTTTCATGAACACTGAAGCTTTCTTT.

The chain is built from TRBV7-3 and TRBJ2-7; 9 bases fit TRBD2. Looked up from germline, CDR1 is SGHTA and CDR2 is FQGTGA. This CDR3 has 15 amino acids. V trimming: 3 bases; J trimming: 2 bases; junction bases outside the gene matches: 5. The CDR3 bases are TGTGCCAGCAGCTTGGGACTAGCTGGCCCCTACGAGCAGTACTTC. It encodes CASSLGLAGPYEQYF.

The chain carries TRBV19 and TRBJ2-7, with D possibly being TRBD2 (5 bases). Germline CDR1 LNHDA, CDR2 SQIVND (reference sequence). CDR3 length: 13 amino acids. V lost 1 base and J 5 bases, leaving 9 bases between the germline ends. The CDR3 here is CASSIVEGNEQYF. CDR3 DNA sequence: TGTGCCAGTAGTATAGTCGAGGGAAACGAGCAGTACTTC.

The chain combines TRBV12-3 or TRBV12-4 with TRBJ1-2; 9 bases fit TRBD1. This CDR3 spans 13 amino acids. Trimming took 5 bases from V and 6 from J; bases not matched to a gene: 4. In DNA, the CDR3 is TGTGCCAGCAGTAGGACAGGGGTGGATGGCTACACCTTC. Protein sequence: CASSRTGVDGYTF.

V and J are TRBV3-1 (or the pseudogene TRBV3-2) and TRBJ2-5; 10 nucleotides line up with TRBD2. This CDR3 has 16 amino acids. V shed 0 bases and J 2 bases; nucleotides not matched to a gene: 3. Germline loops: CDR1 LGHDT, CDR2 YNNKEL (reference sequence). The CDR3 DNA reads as TGTGCCAGCAGCCAAGACGGGACTAGCGCACAAGAGACCCAGTACTTC. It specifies CASSQDGTSAQETQYF.